These 21 T cell receptor beta chains originate from one sample sequenced in a study of T cell repertoires in cytomegalovirus infection (dated by TCRdb to between 2018 and 2020). No cognate antigen is known for these TCRs. The sample's treatment or condition label, in plain terms: in vitro stimulation with specific CMV peptide epitopes to enrich CMV-specific T cells. Sequencing used an Illumina HiSeq 1500. The public sequencing data were trimmed at Q25 with fastp and processed into clonotypes with MiXCR by TCRdb, which kept only in-frame beta chains. When rows share a CDR3 protein, they turn into one entry using the most common DNA and genes. The sample data list 450,000 to 650,000 distinct CDR3 sequences, and about 40% of these were observed just once. The top ten constitute 40% to 60% of the sample. Sequenced here: cultured PBMCs, sampled from culture after CMV antigen stimulation. The receptors were gathered from a human donor in good health (CMV status not recorded). Some clones in this sample may be carry-over from other donors' samples.

V usage is TRBV12-3 or TRBV12-4 and J usage is TRBJ2-1, with 13 bases fitting TRBD2. After removal of 7 bases from V and 7 bases from J, the junction contained 7 bases not matched to a gene. This CDR3 region has 15 residues. In DNA form, the CDR3 reads TGTGCCAGCACCCGGACTAGCGGGAGTAGGAATGAGCAGTTCTTC. Translation gives CASTRTSGSRNEQFF.

This sequence joins TRBV27 and TRBJ2-5; D gene unclear. Trimming shortened V by 5 bases and J by 5 bases, and 18 bases separated the two germline ends. Per the germline V gene, CDR1 is MNHEY and CDR2 is SMNVEV (reference sequence). The CDR3 has 15 amino acids. The CDR3 nucleotides read TGTGCCAGCAGTCCCTTCCGGACCTCGAAGGAGACCCAGTACTTC. It yields the protein CASSPFRTSKETQYF.

This clonotype has a count of ten or more. This sequence joins TRBV7-2 and TRBJ2-1; no definite D call. V lost 1 base, J lost 6 bases, and 16 bases lay in between. The germline V gene encodes CDR1 SGHTA and CDR2 FQGNSA. The CDR3 sequence is 16 residues long. CDR3 sequence: CASSLGSAVPINEQFF. The CDR3 nucleotides read TGTGCCAGCAGCTTAGGGTCAGCCGTCCCTATCAATGAGCAGTTCTTC.

V gene TRBV7-6 combines with J gene TRBJ1-3; no clear D. The germline gives CDR1 SGHVS, CDR2 FNYEAQ. V shed 5 bases and J shed 1 base, with 21 bases lying between them. The CDR3 is 18 amino acids. This CDR3 is CASSARRVEGRSGNTIYF. The CDR3 DNA reads TGTGCCAGCAGCGCAAGAAGGGTCGAAGGGCGGTCTGGAAACACCATATATTTT.

This clonotype was seen only a few times. The V gene is TRBV6-2 or TRBV6-3, the J gene TRBJ1-2; TRBD1 matches 7 bases. This CDR3 spans 13 amino acids. Germline CDR1 MNHEY, CDR2 SVGEGT. The junction had 10 bases not matched to a gene; V was cut back by 11 bases and J by 4 bases. In DNA form, the CDR3 reads TGTGCCGGAAGAAGACAGGGAGCCTATGGCTACACCTTC. It specifies CAGRRQGAYGYTF.

The CDR3 region has the DNA TGTGCCAGCAGTGAATGGGCTAGCGGGGGGACCTACGAGCAGTACTTC. Protein: CASSEWASGGTYEQYF. The chain employs TRBV6-1 and TRBJ2-7; 11 nucleotides match TRBD2. The ends lost 2 bases at V and 2 bases at J; junction bases unmatched: 5. CDR3 size: 16 residues. Germline lookup yields CDR1 MNHNS and CDR2 SASEGT.

The chain is built from TRBV2 and TRBJ1-6; D is unresolved. CDR3 length: 13 residues. Trimming shortened V by 8 bases and J by 7 bases, and 12 bases separated the two germline ends. Germline V gene sequence: CDR1 SNHLY, CDR2 FYNNEI. The CDR3 region has the DNA TGTGCCAGCGATGATGAAATGAATTCACCCCTCCACTTT. Translating it yields CASDDEMNSPLHF.

This clonotype came up a few times. V usage is TRBV7-2 and J usage is TRBJ2-7; unclear D gene. Germline V CDR1 and CDR2: SGHTA, FQGNSA. V was pared by 5 bases and J by 0 bases, with 8 bases between. The CDR3 consists of 13 residues. In DNA form, the CDR3 reads TGTGCCAGCAGCCGCCACCTCTCCTACGAGCAGTACTTC. This encodes CASSRHLSYEQYF.

The chain links TRBV5-4 to TRBJ2-4; 9 bases match TRBD1. Trimming at V came to 3 bases and at J to 9 bases, leaving 7 bases not matched to a gene. Germline V lookup: CDR1 SGHNT, CDR2 YYREEE (reference sequence). The CDR3 consists of 14 residues. This CDR3 is CASSSGTGSGIQYF. DNA of the CDR3: TGTGCCAGCAGCTCCGGGACAGGGAGTGGCATTCAGTACTTC.

This chain connects TRBV7-9 to TRBJ2-2; D is uncertain. This CDR3 has 20 amino acids. Germline V gives CDR1 SEHNR, CDR2 FQNEAQ (reference sequence). V was clipped by 1 base and J by 4 bases, with 25 bases between them. CDR3 sequence: CASSLVVLWDHEKCTGELFF. The CDR3 bases are TGTGCCAGCAGCTTAGTCGTTTTATGGGATCACGAAAAATGCACCGGGGAGCTGTTTTTT.

The genes are TRBV20-1 and TRBJ1-3; 7 bases match TRBD1. Per the germline V gene, CDR1 is DFQATT and CDR2 is SNEGSKA (reference sequence). CDR3 length equals 15 residues. Trimming cost V 3 bases and J 4 bases; bases outside gene matches: 9. DNA of the CDR3: TGCAGTGCTAGTCGCGCCCCGGACAGGGGAAACACCATATATTTT. Translated, it gives CSASRAPDRGNTIYF.

This clonotype was seen more than once but under ten times. The chain carries TRBV4-1 and TRBJ1-5, with no clear D. This CDR3 is 17 amino acids long. V dropped 0 bases and J dropped 5 bases, with 17 bases sitting between them. The germline V gene encodes CDR1 MGHRA and CDR2 YSYEKL. The CDR3 is CASSQDLGGGLDQPQHF. CDR3 coding DNA: TGCGCCAGCAGCCAAGATCTGGGAGGAGGCCTAGATCAGCCCCAGCATTTT.

This clonotype was counted at least ten times. The CDR3 region is CASSLVSVNYGYTF. The CDR3 bases are TGTGCCAGCAGCTTGGTCAGTGTAAACTATGGCTACACCTTC. The V gene is TRBV7-2, the J gene TRBJ1-2; D unclear. The CDR3 is 14 amino acids. The germline V gene has CDR1 SGHTA and CDR2 FQGNSA. Trimming shortened V by 3 bases and J by 2 bases, and 10 bases separated the two germline ends.

This clonotype was seen repeatedly, ten times or more. The gene calls are TRBV7-8 and TRBJ1-3, with 7 positions matching TRBD1. Germline CDR1 reads SGHVS; CDR2 reads FQNEAQ. The CDR3 is 14 amino acids. V dropped 5 bases and J dropped 2; count of bases not matched to a gene: 3. The CDR3 sequence: CASSQTGAGNTIYF. The CDR3 nucleotides read TGTGCCAGCAGCCAAACAGGGGCTGGAAACACCATATATTTT.

This chain uses TRBV19 with TRBJ1-2; D is perhaps TRBD1 (5 bases). CDR3 length equals 16 residues. Trimming left V 3 bases short and J 4 bases short, with 18 bases between. Germline V lookup: CDR1 LNHDA, CDR2 SQIVND (reference sequence). The CDR3 region is CASSIWMSDRTYGYTF. Here the CDR3 DNA reads TGTGCCAGTAGTATCTGGATGAGTGACAGAACCTATGGCTACACCTTC.

The sample holds a few counts of this clonotype. The chain is built from TRBV12-3 or TRBV12-4 and TRBJ2-1, with TRBD1 matching over 9 bases. The J segment lost 7 bases and the V segment lost 6 bases, leaving 10 bases of the junction unmatched. The length of the CDR3 is 15 residues. This CDR3 is CASSRGTGFHNEQFF. The CDR3 bases are TGTGCCAGCAGCCGGGGGACAGGGTTTCATAATGAGCAGTTCTTC.

This clonotype was picked up many times. The V gene is TRBV7-2, the J gene TRBJ1-1, with D perhaps TRBD1 (5 bases). Germline loops: CDR1 SGHTA, CDR2 FQGNSA. The CDR3 runs 15 residues. With 4 bases removed from V and 2 bases from J, the gap between germline ends came to 14 bases. The CDR3, as DNA: TGTGCCAGCAGCTCACTTGCTAGGGGAAACACTGAAGCTTTCTTT. Protein sequence: CASSSLARGNTEAFF.

In its sample, this clonotype was seen a few times. The chain combines TRBV7-9 with TRBJ2-5; D is unresolved. Trimming removed 5 bases at V and 5 bases at J, with 21 bases between. CDR1 SEHNR and CDR2 FQNEAQ come from the germline V gene (reference sequence). The CDR3 loop spans 16 amino acids. Here the CDR3 DNA reads TGTGCCAGCAGCCCAACGGACCTGATAGAGGTGGAGACCCAGTACTTC. Its translation: CASSPTDLIEVETQYF.

The gene calls are TRBV24-1 and TRBJ2-5, with TRBD1 matching over 12 bases. CDR1 KGHDR and CDR2 SFDVKD come from the germline V gene. The CDR3 is 18 amino acids. J lost 0 bases, V lost 2 bases, and 6 bases had no gene match. Written as DNA, the CDR3 is TGTGCCACCAGTGATTCGGGACAGGGGGCCCGGTACCAAGAGACCCAGTACTTC. Encoded protein: CATSDSGQGARYQETQYF.

The rearrangement uses TRBV2 and TRBJ2-2; D unresolved. This CDR3 is 14 amino acids long. Germline loops: CDR1 SNHLY, CDR2 FYNNEI. V gave up 8 bases and J gave up 0 bases, with 10 bases separating them. The CDR3 here is CASDWQANTGELFF. In DNA form, the CDR3 reads TGTGCCAGCGATTGGCAGGCGAACACCGGGGAGCTGTTTTTT.

The J gene is TRBJ2-5, the V gene TRBV7-2, with D uncertain. V was clipped by 3 bases and J by 3 bases, with 11 bases between them. This CDR3 region has 14 residues. Per germline, CDR1 SGHTA and CDR2 FQGNSA. The chain's CDR3 is CASSFPPIKETQYF. The CDR3, as DNA: TGTGCCAGCAGCTTCCCACCAATTAAAGAGACCCAGTACTTC.